This entry concerns a single T cell receptor beta chain. Its antigen is still unknown. TCRdb reprocessed the 5' RACE reads, keeping one entry per CDR3 protein, no DNA. The specimen's table records 300,000 to 500,000 distinct CDR3 sequences. The data belong to a study of T cells expressing NK-cell markers. Overall study: Underlying the TCR beta repertoires were sorted CD3+CD56+NKG2C+, CD3+CD56+NKG2C- and CD3+CD56-NKG2C+ T cells. Regarding the study as a whole: The HCMV specificity of the expanded NKG2C+ T cell clones stayed unresolved.

This CDR3 spans 16 amino acids. The receptor was derived from a woman aged 45-59 years in good health. The V and J genes are TRBV12-3 or TRBV12-4 and TRBJ2-7; TCRdb names TRBD2, which stays unverified in the absence of DNA. Sample: blood T cells: a sorted CD56 or NKG2C T cell subset, CD4+ or CD8+ T cells, or bulk PBMC T cells (not recorded which). CDR3: CASSWGERASSYEQYF.